The rows below give T cell receptor beta chains drawn from one sample of a study of cytotoxic CD8 clonotypes in ibrutinib-treated CLL. The repertoire was sequenced with immunoSEQ multiplex PCR; TCRdb's copy has only in-frame clones and lacks some. The top ten clones hold approximately 14% of a sample with more than 50,000 clones, 45% to 60% of them seen once. Sequencing used PBMCs, obtained after 12 months of ibrutinib treatment. Receptors originate from a human donor with chronic lymphocytic leukemia. Both conserved end residues are part of each CDR3. A D gene is named only where the DNA matches it firmly. Clone size is stated in some rows and not others, as once, few, many or a class when expanded.

CDR3aa	CDR3nt	v_gene	d_gene	j_gene	abundance
CASSIGTGGTDTQYF	TGTGCCAGTAGTATAGGTACGGGAGGCACAGATACGCAGTATTTT	TRBV19	NA	TRBJ2-3	NA
CASSPRFTDTQYF	TGTGCCAGCAGCCCAAGATTCACGGATACGCAGTATTTT	TRBV9	NA	TRBJ2-3	few
CASSVAAGDHYEQYF	TGTGCCAGCAGCGTAGCCGCGGGGGACCATTACGAGCAGTACTTC	TRBV9	TRBD2	TRBJ2-7	NA
CASSKPTGSGTETQYF	TGTGCCAGCAGCAAGCCTACAGGATCAGGGACGGAGACCCAGTACTTC	TRBV5-4	NA	TRBJ2-5	NA
CASSLAKGAGGANVLTF	TGCGCCAGCAGCTTGGCCAAGGGGGCGGGTGGGGCCAACGTCCTGACTTTC	TRBV5-1	TRBD1	TRBJ2-6	NA
CASSLRGMTGGTPDTQYF	TGCGCCAGCAGCTTGAGGGGAATGACAGGGGGTACCCCAGATACGCAGTATTTT	TRBV5-1	TRBD1	TRBJ2-3	NA
CASSLAAGELFF	TGTGCCAGCAGCTTAGCGGCCGGGGAGCTGTTTTTT	TRBV7-8	NA	TRBJ2-2	many
CASSLSSHNEQFF	TGTGCCAGCAGCTTATCCTCCCACAATGAGCAGTTCTTC	TRBV7-9	NA	TRBJ2-1	NA
CASSLIGGDGELFF	TGTGCCAGCAGCTTAATAGGGGGGGACGGGGAGCTGTTTTTT	TRBV11-2	NA	TRBJ2-2	NA
CASSSQYEQYF	TGTGCCAGCAGCTCCCAGTACGAGCAGTACTTC	TRBV7-2	NA	TRBJ2-7	NA
CTSNLVTGDPEAFF	TGCACCAGCAACCTAGTGACAGGGGACCCTGAAGCTTTCTTT	TRBV1	NA	TRBJ1-1	medium-sized
CASSLGGTEYNEQFF	TGCGCCAGCAGCCTAGGAGGGACAGAATACAATGAGCAGTTCTTC	TRBV5-1	NA	TRBJ2-1	NA
CASSPVRNTEAFF	TGCGCCAGCAGCCCCGTGAGGAACACTGAAGCTTTCTTT	TRBV5-1	NA	TRBJ1-1	few
CASSRQSGANVLTF	TGTGCCAGTAGTAGACAGTCTGGGGCCAACGTCCTGACTTTC	TRBV19	NA	TRBJ2-6	few
CASSRNPNSYNEQFF	TGTGCCAGCAGCCGAAACCCCAACTCCTACAATGAGCAGTTCTTC	TRBV27	NA	TRBJ2-1	NA
CASSLAYPGTGSGNTIYF	TGCGCCAGCAGCTTGGCCTATCCCGGGACAGGCTCTGGAAACACCATATATTTT	TRBV5-1	TRBD1	TRBJ1-3	NA
CAVDRGGLDGYTF	TGTGCCGTTGACAGGGGAGGACTCGATGGCTACACCTTC	TRBV30	TRBD1	TRBJ1-2	NA
CASSPKGGVYGYTF	TGTGCCAGCTCACCAAAAGGGGGGGTCTATGGCTACACCTTC	TRBV18	NA	TRBJ1-2	few
CASTAFLLAGVPDTQYF	TGTGCCAGCACCGCCTTCCTGCTAGCGGGAGTCCCAGATACGCAGTATTTT	TRBV28	TRBD2	TRBJ2-3	NA
CASKPPGFSDSYTF	TGTGCCAGCAAACCCCCAGGTTTTTCCGATAGCTACACCTTC	TRBV6-5	NA	TRBJ1-2	few
CASSLAGGGLAGEVEQFF	TGCGCCAGCAGCTTGGCAGGAGGAGGTCTAGCGGGGGAGGTTGAGCAGTTCTTC	TRBV5-1	TRBD2	TRBJ2-1	NA
CATSLGPHSYNEQFF	TGTGCCACCAGTCTCGGGCCCCACTCCTACAATGAGCAGTTCTTC	TRBV15	NA	TRBJ2-1	NA
CASSFIQRAYNTGELFF	TGCGCCAGCAGCTTCATCCAGCGGGCATATAACACCGGGGAGCTGTTTTTT	TRBV5-1	NA	TRBJ2-2	NA
CASSPRLAGVETQYF	TGTGCCAGCAGCCCGCGACTAGCGGGGGTGGAGACCCAGTACTTC	TRBV11-1	TRBD2	TRBJ2-5	NA
CASSPGGVLYEAFF	TGTGCCAGCAGCCCCGGGGGGGTACTTTACGAAGCTTTCTTT	TRBV7-8	NA	TRBJ1-1	NA
CASTGTHGYTF	TGTGCCAGCACCGGGACTCATGGCTACACCTTC	TRBV6-6	NA	TRBJ1-2	few
CASNSNTEAFF	TGTGCCAGCAATTCGAACACTGAAGCTTTCTTT	TRBV6-6	NA	TRBJ1-1	NA
CATSDQGAYGYTF	TGTGCCACCAGTGATCAGGGGGCCTATGGCTACACCTTC	TRBV2	TRBD1	TRBJ1-2	few
CASSEAIVDTQYF	TGTGCCAGCAGTGAAGCGATAGTGGATACGCAGTATTTT	TRBV2	NA	TRBJ2-3	NA
CASAPGQGGNWRAFF	TGTGCCAGCGCTCCAGGACAGGGGGGGAACTGGAGAGCTTTCTTT	TRBV6-5	TRBD1	TRBJ1-1	NA
CASSPAETQYF	TGTGCCAGCTCACCTGCGGAGACCCAGTACTTC	TRBV18	NA	TRBJ2-5	NA
CASSLDSLWREQFF	TGTGCCAGCAGCTTAGACTCGCTATGGCGCGAGCAGTTCTTC	TRBV7-9	NA	TRBJ2-1	NA
CASSLDGSRPEETQYF	TGCGCCAGCAGCTTGGACGGGAGTCGGCCGGAAGAGACCCAGTACTTC	TRBV5-1	NA	TRBJ2-5	NA
CASSLNLYGYTF	TGTGCCAGCAGCCTAAACCTATATGGCTACACCTTC	TRBV7-2	NA	TRBJ1-2	few
CAWGPPGNYGYTF	TGTGCTTGGGGCCCCCCAGGAAACTATGGCTACACCTTC	TRBV30	NA	TRBJ1-2	NA
CASSLRWGQGFNEQYF	TGTGCCAGCAGCTTGCGTTGGGGACAGGGGTTCAACGAGCAGTACTTC	TRBV7-2	TRBD1	TRBJ2-7	NA
CASSYSITGNTIYF	TGTGCCAGCAGTTACTCGATTACCGGAAACACCATATATTTT	TRBV10-3	NA	TRBJ1-3	NA
CASSGPGLAGPEGDTQYF	TGTGCCAGCAGCGGACCGGGACTAGCGGGACCGGAGGGAGATACGCAGTATTTT	TRBV7-8	TRBD2	TRBJ2-3	NA
CASSPTGGVLGNTIYF	TGTGCCAGCAGCCCCACAGGGGGCGTTTTGGGAAACACCATATATTTT	TRBV7-2	TRBD1	TRBJ1-3	NA
CASSYLAGVRNEQFF	TGTGCCAGCAGTTACTTAGCGGGAGTCCGCAATGAGCAGTTCTTC	TRBV6-5	TRBD2	TRBJ2-1	NA
CASSGGGPGRQPQHF	TGTGCCAGCAGTGGTGGGGGACCTGGCCGGCAGCCCCAGCATTTT	TRBV2	NA	TRBJ1-5	many
CASSPVANGELFF	TGTGCCAGCAGCCCAGTAGCGAACGGGGAGCTGTTTTTT	TRBV7-9	NA	TRBJ2-2	few
CASSQEVRGYEQYF	TGTGCCAGCAGCCAAGAGGTTCGGGGCTACGAGCAGTACTTC	TRBV14	NA	TRBJ2-7	NA
CASSPPQGRDQETQYF	TGTGCCAGCAGTCCGCCGCAGGGACGGGACCAAGAGACCCAGTACTTC	TRBV28	NA	TRBJ2-5	NA
CASTPGQGADEQFF	TGTGCCAGCACTCCGGGACAGGGGGCAGATGAGCAGTTCTTC	TRBV28	TRBD1	TRBJ2-1	NA
CASIQFTGREANYGYTF	TGTGCCAGTATTCAGTTCACGGGAAGGGAGGCTAACTATGGCTACACCTTC	TRBV19	NA	TRBJ1-2	NA
CASMGQGVTGELFF	TGCGCCAGCATGGGGCAGGGAGTCACCGGGGAGCTGTTTTTT	TRBV5-1	NA	TRBJ2-2	NA
CASSPLGEQFF	TGTGCCAGCTCACCCCTTGGTGAGCAGTTCTTC	TRBV6-1	NA	TRBJ2-1	few
CASSRSSENTEAFF	TGTGCCAGCAGTCGGTCCTCCGAGAACACTGAAGCTTTCTTT	TRBV27	NA	TRBJ1-1	NA